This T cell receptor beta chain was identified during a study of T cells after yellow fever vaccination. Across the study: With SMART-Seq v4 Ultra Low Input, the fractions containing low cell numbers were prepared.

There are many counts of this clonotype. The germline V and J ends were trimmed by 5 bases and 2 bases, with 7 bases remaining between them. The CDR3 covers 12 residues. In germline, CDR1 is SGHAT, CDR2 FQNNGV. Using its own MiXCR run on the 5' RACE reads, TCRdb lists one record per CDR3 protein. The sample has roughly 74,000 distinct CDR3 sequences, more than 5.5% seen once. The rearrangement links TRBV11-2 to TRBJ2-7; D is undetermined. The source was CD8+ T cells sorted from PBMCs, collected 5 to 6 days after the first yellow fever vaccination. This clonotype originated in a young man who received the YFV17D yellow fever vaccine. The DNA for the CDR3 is TGTGCCAGCAGCCGCTGGACCTACGAGCAGTACTTC. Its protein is CASSRWTYEQYF.